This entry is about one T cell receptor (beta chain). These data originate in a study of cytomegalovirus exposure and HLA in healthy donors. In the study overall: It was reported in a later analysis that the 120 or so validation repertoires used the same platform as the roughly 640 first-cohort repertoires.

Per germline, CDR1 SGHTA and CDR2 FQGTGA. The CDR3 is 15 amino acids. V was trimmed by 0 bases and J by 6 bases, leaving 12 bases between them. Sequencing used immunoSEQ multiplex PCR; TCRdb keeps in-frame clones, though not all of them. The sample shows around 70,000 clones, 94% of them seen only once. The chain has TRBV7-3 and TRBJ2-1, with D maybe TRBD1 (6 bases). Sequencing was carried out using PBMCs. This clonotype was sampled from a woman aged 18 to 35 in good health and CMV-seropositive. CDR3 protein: CASSLTVAGANEQFF. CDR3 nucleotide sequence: TGTGCCAGCAGCTTAACCGTGGCAGGGGCCAATGAGCAGTTCTTC.